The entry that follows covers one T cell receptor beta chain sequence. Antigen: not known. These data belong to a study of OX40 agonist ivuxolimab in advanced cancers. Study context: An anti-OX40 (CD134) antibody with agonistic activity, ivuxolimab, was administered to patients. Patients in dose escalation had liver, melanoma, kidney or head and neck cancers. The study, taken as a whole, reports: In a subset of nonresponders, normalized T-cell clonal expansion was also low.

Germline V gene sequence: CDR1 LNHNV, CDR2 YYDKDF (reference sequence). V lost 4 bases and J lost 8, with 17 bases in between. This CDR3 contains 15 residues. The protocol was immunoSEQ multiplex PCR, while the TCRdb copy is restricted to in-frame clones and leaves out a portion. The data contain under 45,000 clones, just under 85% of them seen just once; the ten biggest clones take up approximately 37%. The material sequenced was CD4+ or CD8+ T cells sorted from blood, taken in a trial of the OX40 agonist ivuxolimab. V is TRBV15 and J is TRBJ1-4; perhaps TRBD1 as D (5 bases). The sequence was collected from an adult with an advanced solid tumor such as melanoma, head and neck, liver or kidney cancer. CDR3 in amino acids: CATSTQTVIEEKLFF. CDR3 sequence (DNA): TGTGCCACCAGCACACAGACAGTTATAGAGGAAAAACTGTTTTTT.